The source of this T cell receptor beta chain is a study of T-cell memory formation after mild COVID-19. Study details: Each donor largely had its own TCR clusters.

TCR alpha and TCR beta cDNA libraries carrying sample barcodes and UMIs came from 5'RACE with constant-segment primers. From the 5' RACE reads, TCRdb called clonotypes with MiXCR, one entry per CDR3 protein. The top ten clones hold around a fifth of a sample with 380,000 or so distinct CDR3 sequences, roughly an eighth of them seen once. The study, taken as a whole, reports: A balance of CD4 and CD8 characterized clones contracting day 15 to 85, whereas later expanders leaned CD4+. CD4+ clones that contracted lay mainly in CM and EM; CD8+ ones lay in EMRA.

This clonotype came up many times. The antigen is undetermined. CDR1 and CDR2 (germline): SGHKS, YYEKEE (reference sequence). The germline V and J ends were trimmed by 1 base and 0 bases, with 9 bases remaining between them. This CDR3 has 15 residues. This receptor was identified in a man aged 18 to 29 who had mild COVID-19 (a few samples of this study predate the infection). Cell type and time point are not known. The V gene is TRBV5-5, the J gene TRBJ2-3; D ambiguous. Sample: PBMCs or a T cell subset sorted from them (not recorded which). DNA for the CDR3: TGTGCCAGCAGCTTGTTTTCTCAGAGCACAGATACGCAGTATTTT. Protein sequence: CASSLFSQSTDTQYF. The variable domain in full, completed from reference TRBV5-5 and TRBJ2-3, reads DAGVTQSPTHLIKTRGQQVTLRCSPISGHKSVSWYQQVLGQGPQFIFQYYEKEERGRGNFPDRFSARQFPNYSSELNVNALLLGDSALYLCASSLFSQSTDTQYFGPGTRLTVL.